The subject of this entry is one T cell receptor (beta chain). Its antigen is still unknown. This entry is derived from a study of cytomegalovirus exposure and HLA in healthy donors. Study-wide background: From 150 million to 200 million T cells, an earlier analysis saw roughly 110 million unique TCR beta sequences.

Study results and limitations: TCR beta chains associated with HLA were, in a later analysis, more clonally expanded than equally common others. It was reported in a later analysis that an Asian-associated ancestry cluster showed fewer N-insertions than the 666-donor mean.

Germline lookup yields CDR1 SGHVS and CDR2 FNYEAQ. This CDR3 spans 15 amino acids. The V and J ends lost 2 bases and 4 bases, in that order; junction bases with no gene match: 4. PCR was performed using 60 Vbeta and 13 Jbeta primers. Profiled with immunoSEQ multiplex PCR; TCRdb holds only in-frame clones, not every one. The sample has about 140,000 clones; about 80% are singletons. Sequenced: PBMCs. The clonotype comes from a man younger than 45 in good health and CMV-seropositive. The rearrangement uses TRBV7-6 and TRBJ2-2, with 7 bases identical to TRBD1. The CDR3 DNA sequence: TGTGCCAGCAGCTTAAGGACAGGACGCACCGGGGAGCTGTTTTTT. Amino acids: CASSLRTGRTGELFF.